The table lists the clone carrying this T cell receptor (beta chain) with a few counts. Its cognate antigen is unknown. This sample was included in a study of T cells after yellow fever vaccination. Each CDR3 protein gets one entry after TCRdb re-called the 5' RACE reads with MiXCR. The table records about 320,000 distinct CDR3 sequences, around 4.4% of them present only once. Whole-study results and caveats: Few clonotypes appeared in both CD4 and CD8 compartments.

The source material was PBMCs, sampled 15 days after the yellow fever booster vaccination. This clonotype originated in a man aged 18-30 years who received the YFV17D yellow fever vaccine.

This CDR3 is CASSPAGFSTDTQYF. Written as DNA, the CDR3 is TGTGCCAGCAGTCCCGCGGGGTTTAGCACAGATACGCAGTATTTT. The chain recombines TRBV6-6 with TRBJ2-3, with a weak D call TRBD2 (6 bases). V lost 5 bases, J lost 0 bases, and 12 bases lay in between. The CDR3 is made up of 15 amino acids. The V gene's germline CDR1 is MNHNY and CDR2 SVGAGI (reference sequence).